Listed here are 30 T cell receptor beta chains from one sample, sequenced in a study of naive and memory T cell subsets. Two oligonucleotides, mixed equimolar, formed the beta constant-region primer covering TRBC1 and TRBC2. Ligated cDNA was amplified by four rounds of PCR with nested alpha and beta constant-region primers and SP2. TCRdb re-called the UMI-ligation and nested PCR reads through MiXCR, storing one row per CDR3 protein. The sample carries roughly 80,000 distinct CDR3 sequences, 9% recorded once. The sample taken for sequencing was naive CD8+ T cells from blood. These receptors originate from a human donor in good health.

The chain couples TRBV2 to TRBJ2-7; tentatively, D is TRBD1 (5 bases). With 7 bases removed from V and 3 bases from J, the gap between germline ends came to 10 bases. This CDR3 contains 12 residues. In germline, CDR1 is SNHLY, CDR2 FYNNEI. The CDR3 protein is CASTGQGYEQYF. CDR3 coding DNA: TGTGCCAGCACTGGCCAGGGCTACGAGCAGTACTTC.

This clonotype was seen a few times. The J gene is TRBJ2-1, the V gene TRBV4-1, with 11 bases fitting TRBD2. V was clipped by 2 bases and J by 0 bases; unmatched bases: 6. The CDR3 has 18 residues. Germline loops: CDR1 MGHRA, CDR2 YSYEKL. CDR3 in DNA: TGCGCCAGCAGCCAAACTAGCGGGAGTCCGGGCTCCTACAATGAGCAGTTCTTC. Translating it yields CASSQTSGSPGSYNEQFF.

This clonotype appeared many times. This chain uses TRBV7-9 with TRBJ2-2, with 7 bases aligning to TRBD1. V lost 4 bases, J lost 2 bases, and 4 bases stayed unmatched. The CDR3 runs 15 residues. Germline V lookup: CDR1 SEHNR, CDR2 FQNEAQ (reference sequence). The CDR3 DNA reads TGTGCCAGCAGCTCCCGGGACAGCAACACCGGGGAGCTGTTTTTT. It yields the protein CASSSRDSNTGELFF.

This chain connects TRBV13 to TRBJ2-7; 10 nucleotides match TRBD1. Germline V gives CDR1 PRHDT, CDR2 FYEKMQ (reference sequence). There are 15 residues in the CDR3. V trimming: 5 bases; J trimming: 3 bases; junction bases outside the gene matches: 7. The CDR3 bases are TGTGCCAGCAGCCGATGGGACAGGGGTTACTACGAGCAGTACTTC. This sequence encodes CASSRWDRGYYEQYF.

This clonotype was counted at least ten times. The V call is TRBV6-1, the J call TRBJ2-3; tentative D call: TRBD1 (5 bases). CDR3 length equals 18 residues. V dropped 2 bases and J dropped 2 bases, with 20 bases sitting between them. The germline CDR1 and CDR2 sequences are MNHNS and SASEGT. The CDR3 DNA reads TGTGCCAGCAGTGAAAATTCTCCCTGGACACGAAACACAGATACGCAGTATTTT. This gives the protein CASSENSPWTRNTDTQYF.

Only a few counts were recorded for this clonotype. V gene TRBV4-1 combines with J gene TRBJ2-7; no clear D gene. The CDR3 length is 17 residues. The germline gives CDR1 MGHRA, CDR2 YSYEKL. Trimming removed 0 bases from V and 0 bases from J, with 15 bases in between. The CDR3 DNA reads TGCGCCAGCAGCCAAGATCAAAGAGAGGAATACTCCTACGAGCAGTACTTC. Translated, it gives CASSQDQREEYSYEQYF.

The chain joins TRBV2 to TRBJ2-7, with a tentative D call TRBD1 (6 bases). V lost 5 bases and J lost 5, with 19 bases in between. Germline V lookup: CDR1 SNHLY, CDR2 FYNNEI. This CDR3 is built from 15 residues. The DNA of the CDR3 is TGTGCCAGCAGTTACAGGGCAGCTGGAGACCACGAGCAGTACTTC. Its translation: CASSYRAAGDHEQYF. Complete variable domain (other parts from reference TRBV2 and TRBJ2-7): EPEVTQTPSHQVTQMGQEVILRCVPISNHLYFYWYRQILGQKVEFLVSFYNNEISEKSEIFDDQFSVERPDGSNFTLKIRSTKLEDSAMYFCASSYRAAGDHEQYFGPGTRLTVT.

This clonotype was recorded a few times. This chain links TRBV20-1 with TRBJ2-3; D may be TRBD1 (6 bases). The CDR3 covers 16 residues. Germline CDR1 is DFQATT and CDR2 is SNEGSKA (reference sequence). V dropped 1 base and J dropped 0 bases, with 14 bases sitting between them. The CDR3 loop is CSARGDRKASTDTQYF. In DNA, the CDR3 is TGCAGTGCTAGAGGCGACAGGAAAGCTAGCACAGATACGCAGTATTTT.

There are a few counts of this clonotype. This chain's CDR3 is CATSEELFDIHGYTF. In nucleotides, the CDR3 is TGTGCCACCAGTGAGGAGCTCTTCGACATTCATGGCTACACCTTC. The genes are TRBV24-1 and TRBJ1-2; D ambiguous. Germline-derived CDR1 and CDR2 are KGHDR and SFDVKD. V lost 4 bases and J lost 6, with 17 bases in between. This CDR3 is built from 15 residues.

DNA of the CDR3: TGTGCCAGCAGCTTAGTACACGGCGATGAGCAGTTCTTC. This encodes CASSLVHGDEQFF. The rearrangement uses TRBV7-9 and TRBJ2-1; D unresolved. The CDR3 contains 13 residues. In germline, CDR1 is SEHNR, CDR2 FQNEAQ (reference sequence). Trimming removed 1 base at V and 8 bases at J, with 9 bases between.

In its sample, this clonotype was seen many times. The rearrangement uses TRBV12-3 or TRBV12-4 and TRBJ1-5; D perhaps matches TRBD1 (5 bases). Trimming shortened V by 7 bases and J by 0 bases, and 13 bases separated the two germline ends. There are 15 residues in the CDR3. Written as DNA, the CDR3 is TGTGCCAGCACCCTCGACAGTTATAGCAATCAGCCCCAGCATTTT. Protein: CASTLDSYSNQPQHF.

This clonotype showed up just a few times. The V gene is TRBV5-5, the J gene TRBJ2-3; 7 bases map to TRBD1. V shed 9 bases, J shed 6 bases, and the junction held 16 bases outside the gene matches. The CDR3 has 15 amino acids. Germline V lookup: CDR1 SGHKS, CDR2 YYEKEE (reference sequence). CDR3 in DNA: TGTGCCACCTCAACAGGGGAACTTGTGCAGGATACGCAGTATTTT. Protein: CATSTGELVQDTQYF.

The gene calls are TRBV24-1 and TRBJ2-5, with D hard to call. Trimming removed 3 bases from V and 4 bases from J, with 2 bases in between. The length of the CDR3 is 11 residues. Looked up from germline, CDR1 is KGHDR and CDR2 is SFDVKD. DNA of the CDR3: TGTGCCACCAGTGATGGAGAGACCCAGTACTTC. Its translation: CATSDGETQYF.

V is TRBV4-3 and J is TRBJ2-4, with 10 bases identical to TRBD2. Per germline, CDR1 LGHNA and CDR2 YSLEER. J was trimmed by 7 bases and V by 0 bases; bases with no gene match: 9. The CDR3 contains 17 residues. As DNA, the CDR3 is TGCGCCAGCAGCCAAGATCCTAGCGGGAGTTATAGGAACATTCAGTACTTC. Encoded protein: CASSQDPSGSYRNIQYF.

This clonotype was detected ten times or more. The rearrangement joins TRBV29-1 to TRBJ2-7; D unclear. Looked up from germline, CDR1 is SQVTM and CDR2 is ANQGSEA. The CDR3 length is 12 residues. Trimming took off 5 bases at V and 3 bases at J, with 11 bases between the two ends. The CDR3 coding sequence is TGCAGCGTTTTGCTAGTTGACTACGAGCAGTACTTC. Translation gives CSVLLVDYEQYF.

This clonotype was seen at least ten times. The rearrangement links TRBV20-1 to TRBJ2-3; perhaps TRBD2 as D (6 bases). Trimming left V 3 bases short and J 5 bases short, with 12 bases between. The germline CDR1 and CDR2 sequences are DFQATT and SNEGSKA (reference sequence). The length of the CDR3 is 13 residues. The CDR3 protein is CSASVDYGDTQYF. CDR3 in DNA: TGCAGTGCTAGTGTGGACTACGGAGATACGCAGTATTTT.

This clonotype was recorded at least ten times. This sequence joins TRBV12-3 or TRBV12-4 and TRBJ2-7, with D perhaps matching TRBD1 (6 bases). The CDR3 extends over 19 amino acids. The ends were cut back, 1 base at V and 2 bases at J, with 24 bases in the middle. The CDR3 is CASSLGVDEPGQKTYEQYF. CDR3 coding DNA: TGTGCCAGCAGTTTAGGGGTTGACGAACCGGGACAAAAGACCTACGAGCAGTACTTC.

The J gene is TRBJ2-5, the V gene TRBV14; D assignment may be TRBD1 or TRBD2 (5 bases each). V was clipped by 1 base and J by 3 bases, with 15 bases between them. Germline V lookup: CDR1 SGHDN, CDR2 FVKESK. The CDR3 extends over 16 amino acids. This chain's CDR3 is CASSQGDRIAKETQYF. The DNA of the CDR3 is TGTGCCAGCAGCCAAGGGGACCGCATCGCGAAAGAGACCCAGTACTTC.

This clonotype showed up many times. The genes are TRBV29-1 and TRBJ2-1; D gene ambiguous. The ends were cut back, 4 bases at V and 2 bases at J, with 9 bases in the middle. CDR1 is SQVTM, CDR2 ANQGSEA, per germline. The CDR3 contains 13 residues. The CDR3 DNA sequence: TGCAGCGTTGGTGTCGGTACCTACAATGAGCAGTTCTTC. The encoded protein is CSVGVGTYNEQFF.

This clonotype appeared a few times. The chain links TRBV5-5 to TRBJ2-7; D is unclear. In germline, CDR1 is SGHKS, CDR2 YYEKEE (reference sequence). This CDR3 has 14 residues. Trimming pared 0 bases from V and 4 bases from J, leaving 11 bases between. As DNA, the CDR3 is TGTGCCAGCAGCTTGGAACCGCTCGTATACGAGCAGTACTTC. Encoded protein: CASSLEPLVYEQYF.

This clonotype was detected many times. The rearrangement links TRBV3-1 to TRBJ2-4, with TRBD1 identical over 9 bases. Germline CDR1 is LGHDT and CDR2 is YNNKEL (reference sequence). CDR3 length equals 15 residues. With 6 bases clipped from V and 5 bases from J, the junction kept 8 bases outside the gene matches. As DNA, the CDR3 is TGTGCCAGCAGGGGTACAGGGGGCGGCGAAAACATTCAGTACTTC. This gives the protein CASRGTGGGENIQYF.

Here the CDR3 DNA reads TGTGCCAGCAGCCCGGGACAGTCGAGCTCCTACAATGAGCAGTTCTTC. It yields the protein CASSPGQSSSYNEQFF. The chain combines TRBV5-6 with TRBJ2-1; 7 nucleotides align to TRBD1. CDR3 length: 16 residues. V dropped 4 bases and J dropped 0; count of bases not matched to a gene: 7. Germline V gives CDR1 SGHDT, CDR2 YYEEEE.

This clonotype was picked up a small number of times. The chain employs TRBV29-1 and TRBJ2-1, with TRBD2 matching over 7 bases. This CDR3 spans 13 amino acids. The V and J ends lost 1 base and 7 bases, in that order; junction bases with no gene match: 4. Germline loops: CDR1 SQVTM, CDR2 ANQGSEA. CDR3 sequence: CSVEGGGLNEQFF. Written as DNA, the CDR3 is TGCAGCGTTGAAGGGGGGGGGTTGAATGAGCAGTTCTTC.

This chain connects TRBV24-1 to TRBJ2-1, with 10 bases identical to TRBD2. Germline trimming cut 4 bases from V and 3 bases from J; bases unmatched to any gene: 11. The CDR3 is 18 residues long. Germline V lookup: CDR1 KGHDR, CDR2 SFDVKD. CDR3 sequence reads: CATSDYDRLAGYYNEQFF. The CDR3 DNA reads TGTGCCACCAGTGACTACGACCGACTAGCGGGTTACTACAATGAGCAGTTCTTC.

This clonotype was found many times. The gene calls are TRBV7-2 and TRBJ2-1, with TRBD2 matching over 11 bases. V lost 0 bases to trimming and J lost 2 bases; unmatched junction nucleotides: 6. Per the germline V gene, CDR1 is SGHTA and CDR2 is FQGNSA. This CDR3 has 18 amino acids. The CDR3 sequence: CASSLASGTSGTYNEQFF. CDR3 DNA: TGTGCCAGCAGCTTAGCAAGTGGGACTAGCGGTACCTACAATGAGCAGTTCTTC.

This clonotype was seen a handful of times. The chain uses TRBV5-5 and TRBJ1-1; maybe TRBD1 (6 bases). Germline V gives CDR1 SGHKS, CDR2 YYEKEE (reference sequence). The V end lost 0 bases, the J end lost 0 bases, and 12 bases lay between the germline ends. This CDR3 region has 16 residues. The CDR3, as DNA: TGTGCCAGCAGCTTGGCGGGACACTTCTTGAACACTGAAGCTTTCTTT. Its protein product is CASSLAGHFLNTEAFF.

This clonotype was counted many times. The rearrangement joins TRBV18 to TRBJ1-1; 9 nucleotides align to TRBD1. From germline, CDR1 is KGHSH and CDR2 LQKENI. The CDR3 is 15 amino acids. Trimming took 6 bases from V and 1 from J; bases not matched to a gene: 6. As DNA, the CDR3 is TGTGCCAGCTCGTACACAGGGGGCGCGAACACTGAAGCTTTCTTT. Its protein product is CASSYTGGANTEAFF.

This clonotype came up a few times. The V gene is TRBV20-1, the J gene TRBJ2-1, with 14 positions matching TRBD2. CDR1 is DFQATT, CDR2 SNEGSKA, per germline (reference sequence). This CDR3 region has 17 residues. With V trimmed by 6 bases and J by 4 bases, 11 bases remained unmatched. CDR3 coding DNA: TGCAGTGCAGATACGACTAGCGGGAGGGCCTTATACAATGAGCAGTTCTTC. Translated, it gives CSADTTSGRALYNEQFF.

The table lists this clonotype with many counts. The V gene is TRBV24-1, the J gene TRBJ2-1, with 9 bases that match TRBD1. V gave up 4 bases and J gave up 0 bases; unmatched junction bases: 6. The CDR3 runs to 17 residues. Germline-derived CDR1 and CDR2 are KGHDR and SFDVKD. The CDR3 region has the DNA TGTGCCACCAGTGACATCGGACAGGGGAGCTCCTACAATGAGCAGTTCTTC. It codes for CATSDIGQGSSYNEQFF.

J is TRBJ2-1 and V is TRBV7-9, with 10 bases aligning to TRBD2. The CDR3 runs to 16 residues. CDR1 and CDR2 (germline): SEHNR, FQNEAQ (reference sequence). Trimming at V came to 6 bases and at J to 5 bases, leaving 10 bases not matched to a gene. The chain's CDR3 is CASSPRAGGQNNEQFF. The CDR3 DNA reads as TGTGCCAGCAGTCCTCGAGCGGGAGGGCAGAACAATGAGCAGTTCTTC.